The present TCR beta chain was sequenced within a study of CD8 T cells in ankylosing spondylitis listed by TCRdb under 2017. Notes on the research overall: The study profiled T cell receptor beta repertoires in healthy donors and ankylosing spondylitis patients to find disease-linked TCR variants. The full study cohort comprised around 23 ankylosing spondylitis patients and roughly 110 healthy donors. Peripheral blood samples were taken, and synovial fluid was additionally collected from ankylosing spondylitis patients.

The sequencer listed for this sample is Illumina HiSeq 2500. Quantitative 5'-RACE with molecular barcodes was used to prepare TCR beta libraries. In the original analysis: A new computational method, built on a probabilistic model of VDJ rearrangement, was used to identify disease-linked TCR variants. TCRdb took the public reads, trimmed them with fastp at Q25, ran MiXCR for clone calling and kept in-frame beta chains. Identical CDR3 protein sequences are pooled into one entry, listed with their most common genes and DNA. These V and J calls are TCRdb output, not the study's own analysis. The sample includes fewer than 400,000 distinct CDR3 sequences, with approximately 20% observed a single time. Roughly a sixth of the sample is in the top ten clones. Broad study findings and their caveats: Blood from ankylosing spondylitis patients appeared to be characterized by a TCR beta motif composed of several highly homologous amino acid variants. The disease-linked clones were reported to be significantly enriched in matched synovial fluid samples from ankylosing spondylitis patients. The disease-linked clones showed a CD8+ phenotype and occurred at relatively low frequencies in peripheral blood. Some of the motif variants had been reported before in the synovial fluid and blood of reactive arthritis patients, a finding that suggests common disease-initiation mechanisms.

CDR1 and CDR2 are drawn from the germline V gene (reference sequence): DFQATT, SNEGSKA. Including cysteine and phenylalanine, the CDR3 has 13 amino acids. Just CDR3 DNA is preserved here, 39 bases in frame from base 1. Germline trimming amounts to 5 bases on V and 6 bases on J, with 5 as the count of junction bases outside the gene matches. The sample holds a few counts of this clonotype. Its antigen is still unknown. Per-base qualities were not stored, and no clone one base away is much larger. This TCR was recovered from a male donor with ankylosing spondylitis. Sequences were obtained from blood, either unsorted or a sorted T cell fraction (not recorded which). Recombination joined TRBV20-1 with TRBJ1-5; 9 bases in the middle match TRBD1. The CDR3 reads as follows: CSAGYRGRQPQHF. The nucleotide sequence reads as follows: TGCAGTGCTGGATACAGGGGGCGTCAGCCCCAGCATTTT.